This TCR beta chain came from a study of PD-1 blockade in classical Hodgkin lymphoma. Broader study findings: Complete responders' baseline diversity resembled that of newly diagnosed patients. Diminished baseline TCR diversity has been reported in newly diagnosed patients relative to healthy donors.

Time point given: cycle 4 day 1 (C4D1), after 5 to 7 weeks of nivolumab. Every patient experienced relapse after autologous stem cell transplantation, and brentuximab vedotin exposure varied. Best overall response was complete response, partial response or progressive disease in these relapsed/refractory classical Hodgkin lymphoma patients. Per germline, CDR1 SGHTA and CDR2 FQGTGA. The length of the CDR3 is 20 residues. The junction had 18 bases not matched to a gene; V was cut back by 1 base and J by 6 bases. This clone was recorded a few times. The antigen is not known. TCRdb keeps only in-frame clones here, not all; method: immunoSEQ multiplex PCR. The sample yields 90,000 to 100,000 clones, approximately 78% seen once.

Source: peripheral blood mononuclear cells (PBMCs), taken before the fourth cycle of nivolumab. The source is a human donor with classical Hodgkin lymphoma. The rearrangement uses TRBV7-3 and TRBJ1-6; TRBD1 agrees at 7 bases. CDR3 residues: CASSLRGSGDPGQPNSPLHF. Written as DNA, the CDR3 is TGTGCCAGCAGCTTAAGGGGATCGGGCGATCCGGGACAGCCTAATTCACCCCTCCACTTT.